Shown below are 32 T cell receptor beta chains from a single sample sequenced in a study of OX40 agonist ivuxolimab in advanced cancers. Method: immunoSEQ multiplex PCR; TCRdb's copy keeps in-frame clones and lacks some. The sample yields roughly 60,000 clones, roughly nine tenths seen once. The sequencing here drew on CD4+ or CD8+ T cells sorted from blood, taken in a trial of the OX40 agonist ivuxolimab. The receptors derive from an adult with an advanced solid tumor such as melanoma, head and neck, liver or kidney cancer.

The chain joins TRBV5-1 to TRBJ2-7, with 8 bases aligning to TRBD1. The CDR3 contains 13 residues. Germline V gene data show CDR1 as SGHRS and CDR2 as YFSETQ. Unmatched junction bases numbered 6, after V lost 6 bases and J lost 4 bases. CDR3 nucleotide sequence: TGCGCCAGCACAGGGGGCCCACCTTACGAGCAGTACTTC. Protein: CASTGGPPYEQYF.

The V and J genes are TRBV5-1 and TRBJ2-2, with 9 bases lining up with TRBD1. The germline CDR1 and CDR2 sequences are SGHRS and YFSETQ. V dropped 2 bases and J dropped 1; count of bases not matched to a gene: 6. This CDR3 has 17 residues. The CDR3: CASSFGAGQGNTGELFF. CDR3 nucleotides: TGCGCCAGCAGCTTCGGCGCGGGACAGGGGAACACCGGGGAGCTGTTTTTT.

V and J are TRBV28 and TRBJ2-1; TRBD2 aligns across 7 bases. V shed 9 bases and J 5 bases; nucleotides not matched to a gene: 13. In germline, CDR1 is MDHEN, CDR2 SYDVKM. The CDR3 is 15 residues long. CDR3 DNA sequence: TGTGCCAGTTGTGATGGAAGACTAGCTGACAATGAGCAGTTCTTC. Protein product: CASCDGRLADNEQFF.

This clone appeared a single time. CDR3 loop: CASSPGVYATEAFF. In DNA, the CDR3 is TGTGCCAGCAGCCCCGGAGTTTACGCCACTGAAGCTTTCTTT. This rearrangement joins TRBV5-4 to TRBJ1-1; the D is unclear. The ends were cut back, 4 bases at V and 4 bases at J, with 14 bases in the middle. From germline, CDR1 is SGHNT and CDR2 YYREEE (reference sequence). This CDR3 has 14 amino acids.

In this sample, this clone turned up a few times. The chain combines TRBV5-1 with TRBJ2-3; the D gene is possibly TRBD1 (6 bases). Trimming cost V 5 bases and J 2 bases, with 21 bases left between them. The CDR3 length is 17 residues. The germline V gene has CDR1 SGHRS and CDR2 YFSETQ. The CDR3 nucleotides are TGCGCCAGCAGTTCTGACCTTACAGGGAGCTCCACAGATACGCAGTATTTT. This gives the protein CASSSDLTGSSTDTQYF.

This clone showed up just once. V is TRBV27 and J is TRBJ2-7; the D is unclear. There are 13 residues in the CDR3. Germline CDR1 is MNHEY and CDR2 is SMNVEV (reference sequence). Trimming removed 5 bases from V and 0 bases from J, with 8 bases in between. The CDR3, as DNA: TGTGCCAGCAGTCCTCCAGGCTCCTACGAGCAGTACTTC. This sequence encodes CASSPPGSYEQYF.

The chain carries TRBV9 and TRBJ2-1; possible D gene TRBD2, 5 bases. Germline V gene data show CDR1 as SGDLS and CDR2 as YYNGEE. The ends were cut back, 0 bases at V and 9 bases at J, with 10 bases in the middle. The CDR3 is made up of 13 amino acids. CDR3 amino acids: CASSVELVGEQFF. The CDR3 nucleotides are TGTGCCAGCAGCGTAGAACTAGTCGGTGAGCAGTTCTTC.

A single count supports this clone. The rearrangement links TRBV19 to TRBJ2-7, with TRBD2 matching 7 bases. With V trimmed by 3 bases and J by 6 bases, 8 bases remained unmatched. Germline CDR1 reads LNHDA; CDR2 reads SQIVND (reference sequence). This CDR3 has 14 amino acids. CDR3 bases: TGTGCCAGTAGTATTGGGCGGGAGAGGGCCGAGCAGTACTTC. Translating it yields CASSIGRERAEQYF.

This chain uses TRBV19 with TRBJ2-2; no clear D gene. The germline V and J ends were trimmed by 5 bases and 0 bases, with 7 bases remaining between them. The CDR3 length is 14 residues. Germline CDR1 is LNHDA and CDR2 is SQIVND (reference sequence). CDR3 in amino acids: CASSEHPNTGELFF. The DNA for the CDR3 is TGTGCCAGTAGTGAACATCCGAACACCGGGGAGCTGTTTTTT.

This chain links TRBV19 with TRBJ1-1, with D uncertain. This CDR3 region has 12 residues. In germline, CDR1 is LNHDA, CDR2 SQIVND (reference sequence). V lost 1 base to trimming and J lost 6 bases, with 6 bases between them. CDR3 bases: TGTGCCAGTAGTATAGGTCCCTCTGAAGCTTTCTTT. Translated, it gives CASSIGPSEAFF.

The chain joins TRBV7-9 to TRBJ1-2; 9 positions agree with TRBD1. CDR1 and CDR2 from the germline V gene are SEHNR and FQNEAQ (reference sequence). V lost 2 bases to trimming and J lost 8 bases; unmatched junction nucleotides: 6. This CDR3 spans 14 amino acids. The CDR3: CASSLTGGVRGYTF. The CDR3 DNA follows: TGTGCCAGCAGCTTAACAGGGGGCGTTCGCGGCTACACCTTC.

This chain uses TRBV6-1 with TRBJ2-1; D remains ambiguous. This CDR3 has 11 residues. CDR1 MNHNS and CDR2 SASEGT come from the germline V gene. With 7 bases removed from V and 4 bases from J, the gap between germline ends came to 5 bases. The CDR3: CASNIYNEQFF. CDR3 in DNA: TGTGCCAGCAATATATACAATGAGCAGTTCTTC.

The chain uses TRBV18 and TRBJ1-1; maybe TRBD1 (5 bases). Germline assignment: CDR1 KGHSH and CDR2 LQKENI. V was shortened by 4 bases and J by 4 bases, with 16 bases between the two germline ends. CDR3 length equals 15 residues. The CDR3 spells CASSRPRGGGTEAFF. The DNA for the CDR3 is TGTGCCAGCTCACGCCCCCGGGGGGGTGGCACTGAAGCTTTCTTT.

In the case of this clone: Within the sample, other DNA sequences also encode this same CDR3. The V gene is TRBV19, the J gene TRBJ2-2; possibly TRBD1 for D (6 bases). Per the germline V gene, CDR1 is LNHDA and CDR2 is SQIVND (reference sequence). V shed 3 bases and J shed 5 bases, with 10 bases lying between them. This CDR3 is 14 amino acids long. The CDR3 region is CASSIQGWTGELFF. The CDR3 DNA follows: TGTGCCAGTAGTATCCAGGGGTGGACCGGGGAGCTGTTTTTT.

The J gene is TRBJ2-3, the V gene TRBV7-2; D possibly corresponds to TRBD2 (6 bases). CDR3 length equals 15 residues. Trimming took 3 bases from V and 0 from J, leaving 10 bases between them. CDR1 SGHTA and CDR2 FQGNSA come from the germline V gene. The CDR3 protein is CASSFRAGSTDTQYF. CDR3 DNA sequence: TGTGCCAGCAGCTTTCGGGCGGGAAGCACAGATACGCAGTATTTT. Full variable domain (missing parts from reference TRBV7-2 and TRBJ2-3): GAGVSQSPSNKVTEKGKDVELRCDPISGHTALYWYRQSLGQGLEFLIYFQGNSAPDKSGLPSDRFSAERTGGSVSTLTIQRTQQEDSAVYLCASSFRAGSTDTQYFGPGTRLTVL.

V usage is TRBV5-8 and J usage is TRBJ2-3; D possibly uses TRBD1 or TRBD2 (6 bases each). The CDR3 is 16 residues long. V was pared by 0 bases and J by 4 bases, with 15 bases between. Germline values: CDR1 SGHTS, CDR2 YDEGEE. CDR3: CASSLGSSAGADTQYF. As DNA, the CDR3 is TGTGCCAGCAGCTTGGGATCTAGCGCAGGGGCAGATACGCAGTATTTT.

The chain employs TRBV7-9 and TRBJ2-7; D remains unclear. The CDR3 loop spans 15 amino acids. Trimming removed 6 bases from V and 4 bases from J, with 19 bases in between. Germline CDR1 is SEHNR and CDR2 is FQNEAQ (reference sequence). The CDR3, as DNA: TGTGCCAGCAGGTCAACGGATTCTAAGGGTTACGAGCAGTACTTC. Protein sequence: CASRSTDSKGYEQYF. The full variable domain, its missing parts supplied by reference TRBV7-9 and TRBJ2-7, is DTGVSQNPRHKITKRGQNVTFRCDPISEHNRLYWYRQTLGQGPEFLTYFQNEAQLEKSRLLSDRFSAERPKGSFSTLEIQRTEQGDSAMYLCASRSTDSKGYEQYFGPGTRLTVT.

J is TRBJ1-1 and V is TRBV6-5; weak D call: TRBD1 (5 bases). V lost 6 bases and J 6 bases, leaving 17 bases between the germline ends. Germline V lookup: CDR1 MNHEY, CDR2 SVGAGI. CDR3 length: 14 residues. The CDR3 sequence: CASSTSGGSAEAFF. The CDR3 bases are TGTGCCAGCAGCACCTCGGGGGGTAGTGCTGAAGCTTTCTTT.

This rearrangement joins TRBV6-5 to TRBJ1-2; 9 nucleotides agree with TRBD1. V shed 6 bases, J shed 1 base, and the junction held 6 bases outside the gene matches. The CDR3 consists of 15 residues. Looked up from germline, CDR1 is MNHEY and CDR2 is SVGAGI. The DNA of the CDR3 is TGTGCCAGCAGAACCGGGACAGGGATTAACTATGGCTACACCTTC. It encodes CASRTGTGINYGYTF.

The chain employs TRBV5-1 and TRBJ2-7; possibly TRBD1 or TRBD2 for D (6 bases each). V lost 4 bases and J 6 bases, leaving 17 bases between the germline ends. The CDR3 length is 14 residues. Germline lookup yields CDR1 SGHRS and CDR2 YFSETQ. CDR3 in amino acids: CASSPLRGAGEQYF. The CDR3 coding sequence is TGCGCCAGCAGCCCCCTAAGGGGGGCCGGCGAGCAGTACTTC.

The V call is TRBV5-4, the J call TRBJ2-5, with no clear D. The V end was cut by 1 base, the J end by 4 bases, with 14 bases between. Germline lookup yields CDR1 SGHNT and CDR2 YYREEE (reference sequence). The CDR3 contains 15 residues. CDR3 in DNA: TGTGCCAGCAGCTTGAGAGGACCCTCGGGAGAGACCCAGTACTTC. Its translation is CASSLRGPSGETQYF.

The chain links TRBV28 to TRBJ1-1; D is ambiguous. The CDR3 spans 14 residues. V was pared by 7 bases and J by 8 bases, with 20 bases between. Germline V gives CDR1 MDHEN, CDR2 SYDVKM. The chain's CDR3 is CASITAGFYNEAFF. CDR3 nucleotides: TGTGCCAGCATCACAGCGGGCTTTTATAACGAAGCTTTCTTT.

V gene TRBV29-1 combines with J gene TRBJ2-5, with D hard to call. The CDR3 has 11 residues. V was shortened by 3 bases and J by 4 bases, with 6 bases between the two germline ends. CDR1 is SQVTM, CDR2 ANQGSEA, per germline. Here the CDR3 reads CSVDLRETQYF. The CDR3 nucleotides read TGCAGCGTTGATTTGCGAGAGACCCAGTACTTC.

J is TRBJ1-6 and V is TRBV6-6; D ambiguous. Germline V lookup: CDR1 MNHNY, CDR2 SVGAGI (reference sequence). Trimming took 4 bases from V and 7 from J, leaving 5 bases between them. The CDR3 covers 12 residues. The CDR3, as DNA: TGTGCCAGCAGTTTCGAGAATTCACCCCTCCACTTT. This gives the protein CASSFENSPLHF.

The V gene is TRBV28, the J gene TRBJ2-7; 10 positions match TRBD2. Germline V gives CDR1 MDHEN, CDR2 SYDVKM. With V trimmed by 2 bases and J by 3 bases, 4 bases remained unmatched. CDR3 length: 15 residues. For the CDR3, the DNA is TGTGCCAGCAGTTTAATCTCTAGCGGGGGCTACGAGCAGTACTTC. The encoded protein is CASSLISSGGYEQYF.

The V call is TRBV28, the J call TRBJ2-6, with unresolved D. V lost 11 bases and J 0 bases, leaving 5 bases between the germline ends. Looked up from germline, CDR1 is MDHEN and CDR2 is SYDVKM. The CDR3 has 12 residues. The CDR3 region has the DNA TGTGCCGCGAGCTCTGGGGCCAACGTCCTGACTTTC. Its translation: CAASSGANVLTF.

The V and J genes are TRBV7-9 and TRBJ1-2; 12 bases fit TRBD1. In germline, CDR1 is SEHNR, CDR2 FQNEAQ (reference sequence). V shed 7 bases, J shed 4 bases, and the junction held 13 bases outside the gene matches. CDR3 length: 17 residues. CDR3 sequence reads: CASTPGPGTGGGYGYTF. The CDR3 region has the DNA TGTGCCAGCACTCCCGGCCCCGGGACAGGGGGCGGCTATGGCTACACCTTC.

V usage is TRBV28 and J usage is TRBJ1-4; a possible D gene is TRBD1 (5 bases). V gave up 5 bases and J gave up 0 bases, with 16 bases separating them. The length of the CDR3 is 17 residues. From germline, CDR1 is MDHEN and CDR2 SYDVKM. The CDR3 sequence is CASSGPSGLPTNEKLFF. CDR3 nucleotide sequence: TGTGCCAGCAGTGGACCCTCAGGGCTTCCAACTAATGAAAAACTGTTTTTT.

The CDR3 reads CASSYTRLGNTEAFF. CDR3 nucleotide sequence: TGTGCCAGCAGTTACACGAGGCTGGGGAACACTGAAGCTTTCTTT. The chain joins TRBV6-5 to TRBJ1-1; D not certain. This CDR3 has 15 amino acids. In germline, CDR1 is MNHEY, CDR2 SVGAGI. Trimming left V 2 bases short and J 1 base short, with 11 bases between.

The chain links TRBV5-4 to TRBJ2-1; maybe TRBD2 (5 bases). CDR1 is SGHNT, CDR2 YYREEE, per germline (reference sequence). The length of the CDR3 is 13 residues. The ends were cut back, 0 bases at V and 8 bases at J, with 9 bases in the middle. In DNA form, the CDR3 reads TGTGCCAGCAGCTTGGCTAGCCGCGATGAGCAGTTCTTC. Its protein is CASSLASRDEQFF.

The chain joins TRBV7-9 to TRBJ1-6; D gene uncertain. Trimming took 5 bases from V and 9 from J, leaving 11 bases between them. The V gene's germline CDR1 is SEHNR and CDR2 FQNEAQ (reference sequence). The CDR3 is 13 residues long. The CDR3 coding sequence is TGTGCCAGCAGCGCTATAGGAGGTTCACCCCTCCACTTT. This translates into CASSAIGGSPLHF.

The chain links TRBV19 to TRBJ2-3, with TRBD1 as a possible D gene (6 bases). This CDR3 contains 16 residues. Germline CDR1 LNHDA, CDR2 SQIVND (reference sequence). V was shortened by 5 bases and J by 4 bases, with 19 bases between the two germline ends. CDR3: CASSSLGTPLPDTQYF. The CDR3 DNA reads TGTGCCAGTAGTTCGCTCGGGACACCACTGCCAGATACGCAGTATTTT.